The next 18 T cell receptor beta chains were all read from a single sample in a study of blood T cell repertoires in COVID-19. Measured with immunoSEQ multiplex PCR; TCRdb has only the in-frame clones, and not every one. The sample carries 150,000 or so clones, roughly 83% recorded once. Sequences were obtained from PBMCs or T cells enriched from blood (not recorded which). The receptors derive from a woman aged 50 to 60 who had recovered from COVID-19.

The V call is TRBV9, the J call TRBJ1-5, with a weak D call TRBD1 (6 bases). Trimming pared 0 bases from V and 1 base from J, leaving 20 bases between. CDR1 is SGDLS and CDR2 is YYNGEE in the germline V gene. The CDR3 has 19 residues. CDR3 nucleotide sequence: TGTGCCAGCAGCGTAGACATAATGTGGGGGGGCTGGAGCAATCAGCCCCAGCATTTT. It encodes CASSVDIMWGGWSNQPQHF.

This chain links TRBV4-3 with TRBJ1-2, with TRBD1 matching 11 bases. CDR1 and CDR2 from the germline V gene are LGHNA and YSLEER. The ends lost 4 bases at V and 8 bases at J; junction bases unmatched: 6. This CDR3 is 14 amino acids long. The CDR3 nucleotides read TGCGCCAGCAGCCTTGGACAGGGGGCCGAAGGCTACACCTTC. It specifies CASSLGQGAEGYTF.

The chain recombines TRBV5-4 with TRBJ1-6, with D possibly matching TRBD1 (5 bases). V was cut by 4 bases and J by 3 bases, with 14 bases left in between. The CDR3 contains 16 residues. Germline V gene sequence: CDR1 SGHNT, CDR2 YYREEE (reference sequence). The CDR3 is CASSGAFRDYNSPLHF. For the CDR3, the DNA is TGTGCCAGCAGCGGAGCCTTCAGGGACTATAATTCACCCCTCCACTTT.

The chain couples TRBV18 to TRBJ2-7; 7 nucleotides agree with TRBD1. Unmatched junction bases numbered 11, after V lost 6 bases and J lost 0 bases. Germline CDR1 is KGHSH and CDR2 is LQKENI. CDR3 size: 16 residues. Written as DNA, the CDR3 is TGTGCCAGCTCTGGGGGCGGACAGGCGAGCTCCTACGAGCAGTACGTC. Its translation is CASSGGGQASSYEQYV.

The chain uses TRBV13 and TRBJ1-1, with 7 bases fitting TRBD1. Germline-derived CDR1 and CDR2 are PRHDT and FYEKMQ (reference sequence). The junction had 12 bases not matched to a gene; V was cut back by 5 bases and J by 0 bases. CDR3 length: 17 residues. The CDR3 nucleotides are TGTGCCAGCAGCCCCAACAGGGGACGGACTCTGAACACTGAAGCTTTCTTT. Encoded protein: CASSPNRGRTLNTEAFF.

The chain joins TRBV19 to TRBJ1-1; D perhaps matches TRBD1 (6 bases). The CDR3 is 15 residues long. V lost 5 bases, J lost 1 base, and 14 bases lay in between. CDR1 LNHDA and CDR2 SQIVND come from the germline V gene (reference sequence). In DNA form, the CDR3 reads TGTGCCAGTAGTGCGACAGGACAAACGAACACTGAAGCTTTCTTT. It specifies CASSATGQTNTEAFF.

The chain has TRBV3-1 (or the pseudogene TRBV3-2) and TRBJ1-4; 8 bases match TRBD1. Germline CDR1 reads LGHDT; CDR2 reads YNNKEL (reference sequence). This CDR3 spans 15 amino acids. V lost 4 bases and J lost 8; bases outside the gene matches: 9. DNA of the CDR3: TGTGCCAGCAGCCCGACGACAGGGGAATACGAAAAACTGTTTTTT. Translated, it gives CASSPTTGEYEKLFF.

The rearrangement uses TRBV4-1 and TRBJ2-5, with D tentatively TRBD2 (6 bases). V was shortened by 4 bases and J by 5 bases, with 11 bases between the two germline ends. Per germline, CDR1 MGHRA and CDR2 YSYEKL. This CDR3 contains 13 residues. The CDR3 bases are TGCGCCAGCAGCCCCACTAGCCGGGAGACCCAGTACTTC. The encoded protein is CASSPTSRETQYF.

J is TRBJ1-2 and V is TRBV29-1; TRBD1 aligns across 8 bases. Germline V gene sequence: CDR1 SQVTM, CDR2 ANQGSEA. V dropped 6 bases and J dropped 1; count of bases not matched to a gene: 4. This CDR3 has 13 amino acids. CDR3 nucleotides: TGCAGCGTCCCCGGACAGGGTAACTATGGCTACACCTTC. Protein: CSVPGQGNYGYTF.

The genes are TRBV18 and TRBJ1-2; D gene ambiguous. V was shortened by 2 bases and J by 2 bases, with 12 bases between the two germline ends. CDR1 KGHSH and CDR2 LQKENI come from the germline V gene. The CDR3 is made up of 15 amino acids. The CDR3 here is CASSPARAGNYGYTF. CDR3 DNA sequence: TGTGCCAGCTCACCAGCTAGGGCGGGCAACTATGGCTACACCTTC.

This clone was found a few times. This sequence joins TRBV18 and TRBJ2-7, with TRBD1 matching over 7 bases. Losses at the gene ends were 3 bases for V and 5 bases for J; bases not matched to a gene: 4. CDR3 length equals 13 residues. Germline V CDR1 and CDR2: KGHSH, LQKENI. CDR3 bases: TGTGCCAGCTCACCGACAGGGACCCACGAGCAGTACGTC. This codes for CASSPTGTHEQYV.

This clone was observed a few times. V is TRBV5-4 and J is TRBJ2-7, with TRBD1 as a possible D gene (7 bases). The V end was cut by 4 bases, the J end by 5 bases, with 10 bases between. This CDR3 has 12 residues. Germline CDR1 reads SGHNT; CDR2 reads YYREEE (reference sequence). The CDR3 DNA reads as TGTGCCAGCAGCCGCAGGGGGGACGAGCAGTACGTC. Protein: CASSRRGDEQYV.

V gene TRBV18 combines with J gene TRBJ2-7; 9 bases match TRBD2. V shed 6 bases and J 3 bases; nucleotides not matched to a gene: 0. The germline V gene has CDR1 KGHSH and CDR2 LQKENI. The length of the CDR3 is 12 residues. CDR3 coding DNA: TGTGCCAGCTCGACTAGCGGCTACGAGCAGTACGTC. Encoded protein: CASSTSGYEQYV.

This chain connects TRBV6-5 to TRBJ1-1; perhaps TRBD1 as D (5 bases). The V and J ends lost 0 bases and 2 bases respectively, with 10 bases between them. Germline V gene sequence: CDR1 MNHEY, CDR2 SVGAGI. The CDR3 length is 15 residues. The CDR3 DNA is TGTGCCAGCAGTTACTCTAACAGGAGAAACACTGAAGCTTTCTTT. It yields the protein CASSYSNRRNTEAFF.

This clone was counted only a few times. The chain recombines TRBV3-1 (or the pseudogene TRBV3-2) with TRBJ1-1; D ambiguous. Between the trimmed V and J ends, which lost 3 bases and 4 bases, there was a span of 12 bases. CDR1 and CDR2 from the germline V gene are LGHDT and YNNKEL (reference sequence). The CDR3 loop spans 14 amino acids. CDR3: CASSQNSIRTEAFF. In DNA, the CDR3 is TGTGCCAGCAGCCAGAACAGTATCCGCACTGAAGCTTTCTTT.

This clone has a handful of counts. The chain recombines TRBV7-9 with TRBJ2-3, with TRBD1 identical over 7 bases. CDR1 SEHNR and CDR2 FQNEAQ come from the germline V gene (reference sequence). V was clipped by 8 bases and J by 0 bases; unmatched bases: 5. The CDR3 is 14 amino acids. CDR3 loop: CASEGALSTDTQYF. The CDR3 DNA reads TGTGCCAGCGAGGGGGCCCTTAGCACAGATACGCAGTATTTT.

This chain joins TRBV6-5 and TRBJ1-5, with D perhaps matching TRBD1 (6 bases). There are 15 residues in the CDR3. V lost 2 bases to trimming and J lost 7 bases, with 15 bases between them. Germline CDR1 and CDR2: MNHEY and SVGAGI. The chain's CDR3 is CASSYPAGGRQPQHF. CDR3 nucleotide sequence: TGTGCCAGCAGTTACCCTGCGGGGGGCCGACAGCCCCAGCATTTT.

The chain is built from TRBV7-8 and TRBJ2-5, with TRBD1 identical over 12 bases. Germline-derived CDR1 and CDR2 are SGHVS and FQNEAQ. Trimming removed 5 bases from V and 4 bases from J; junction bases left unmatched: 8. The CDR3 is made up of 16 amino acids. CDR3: CASSPGTGGLGETQYF. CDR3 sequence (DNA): TGTGCCAGCAGCCCTGGGACAGGGGGCTTGGGAGAGACCCAGTACTTC.